This TCR beta chain was found in a study of T-cell reconstitution after alpha-beta-depleted transplantation in children. This clonotype came up a few times. Its antigen is not known. The CDR3 contains 15 residues. CDR1 is SGHTS, CDR2 YDEGEE, per germline. The V gene lost 2 bases and the J gene lost 6 bases, with 17 bases spanning the gap. Unique molecular identifiers were incorporated when the TCRbeta library was constructed. TCRdb reprocessed the PCR reads via MiXCR and lists one record per CDR3 protein. The data show 600,000 or so distinct CDR3 sequences, about 23% seen once. Study results and caveats: Alpha-beta T cells about two months after transplant reportedly derived from several hundred expanded graft clones. A year post-transplant, T-cell counts and diversity derived mostly from newly produced T cells.

The gene calls are TRBV5-8 and TRBJ2-5, with D perhaps given as TRBD1 or TRBD2 (5 bases each). This sample comprised PBMCs, mostly from graft donor cells, obtained 360 days after TCRalphabeta/CD19-depleted stem cell transplant. The TCR sequence derives from a boy younger than two who had a stem cell transplant for acute myeloid leukemia, so the T cells may come from the graft donor. CDR3 in amino acids: CASSFHQGVRKTQYF. The CDR3 DNA reads as TGTGCCAGCAGCTTTCATCAGGGAGTTAGAAAGACCCAGTACTTC.